The next 16 T cell receptor beta chains were all read from a single sample in a study of cytomegalovirus exposure and HLA in healthy donors. The PCR ran on 60 Vbeta and 13 Jbeta primers. Measured with immunoSEQ multiplex PCR; TCRdb has only the in-frame clones, and not every one. The sample gives around 65,000 clones, 85% to 90% of which show up once; approximately 12% is in the top ten. Sequenced: PBMCs. These receptors all come from a female donor in good health and CMV-seronegative.

The chain employs TRBV30 and TRBJ2-3; TRBD2 matches 8 bases. CDR1 and CDR2 from the germline V gene are GTSNPN and SVGIG (reference sequence). The CDR3 has 14 amino acids. Trimming cost V 6 bases and J 5 bases; bases outside gene matches: 10. CDR3 residues: CACSSGGVGDTQYF. For the CDR3, the DNA is TGTGCCTGTTCCAGCGGGGGTGTCGGAGATACGCAGTATTTT.

This clone showed up just once. The chain recombines TRBV7-2 with TRBJ2-7; 7 bases map to TRBD2. With 6 bases clipped from V and 0 bases from J, the junction kept 5 bases outside the gene matches. CDR1 is SGHTA and CDR2 is FQGNSA in the germline V gene. CDR3 length equals 14 residues. DNA of the CDR3: TGTGCCAGCAGAGTAGCGGGTGACTCCTACGAGCAGTACTTC. Translated: CASRVAGDSYEQYF.

The V gene is TRBV19, the J gene TRBJ1-5, with TRBD1 matching 9 bases. The CDR3 is 14 amino acids. Trimming cost V 3 bases and J 4 bases; bases outside gene matches: 1. Germline CDR1 reads LNHDA; CDR2 reads SQIVND (reference sequence). CDR3 amino acids: CASSMTGGNQPQHF. The CDR3 DNA reads TGTGCCAGTAGTATGACAGGGGGTAATCAGCCCCAGCATTTT.

CDR3 residues: CASSQRRARGYEQYF. CDR3 DNA sequence: TGTGCCAGCAGCCAACGACGGGCGAGGGGGTACGAGCAGTACTTC. This chain uses TRBV14 with TRBJ2-7; possible D gene TRBD1, 6 bases. The germline gives CDR1 SGHDN, CDR2 FVKESK. Trimming stripped 2 bases from V and 4 bases from J, with 15 bases between. This CDR3 has 15 amino acids.

The chain recombines TRBV28 with TRBJ2-1; 8 positions match TRBD2. The CDR3 is 16 amino acids. V trimming: 5 bases; J trimming: 0 bases; junction bases outside the gene matches: 6. CDR1 is MDHEN, CDR2 SYDVKM, per germline. CDR3 loop: CASSPRSGSSYNEQFF. The CDR3 DNA reads TGTGCCAGCAGTCCGAGGAGCGGGAGCTCCTACAATGAGCAGTTCTTC.

The chain couples TRBV28 to TRBJ2-1, with TRBD2 matching 10 bases. Germline loops: CDR1 MDHEN, CDR2 SYDVKM. Trimming cost V 4 bases and J 13 bases; bases outside gene matches: 19. The CDR3 runs to 17 residues. The CDR3 sequence: CASSSPASGSLFAAQFF. Written as DNA, the CDR3 is TGTGCCAGCAGTTCCCCCGCTAGCGGGAGTCTATTTGCGGCCCAGTTCTTC.

The V and J genes are TRBV9 and TRBJ2-3, with D possibly TRBD2 on 5 matching bases. The V gene lost 0 bases and the J gene lost 5 bases, with 13 bases spanning the gap. Germline CDR1 is SGDLS and CDR2 is YYNGEE. There are 15 residues in the CDR3. CDR3 protein: CASSVEASFGDTQYF. For the CDR3, the DNA is TGTGCCAGCAGCGTAGAAGCTAGCTTTGGAGATACGCAGTATTTT.

J is TRBJ1-5 and V is TRBV14; 9 nucleotides align to TRBD1. Germline lookup yields CDR1 SGHDN and CDR2 FVKESK. This CDR3 has 18 amino acids. V dropped 5 bases and J dropped 6; count of bases not matched to a gene: 17. CDR3 in DNA: TGTGCCAGCAGCAAACCTCCTTCATCGGACAGGGGAGTTCAGCCCCAGCATTTT. Translated, it gives CASSKPPSSDRGVQPQHF.

J is TRBJ1-2 and V is TRBV9; the D is unclear. CDR1 is SGDLS and CDR2 is YYNGEE in the germline V gene. This CDR3 is built from 14 residues. V lost 0 bases to trimming and J lost 2 bases, with 8 bases between them. In DNA form, the CDR3 reads TGTGCCAGCAGCGTAGCTACCCGGAACTATGGCTACACCTTC. Translation gives CASSVATRNYGYTF.

The rearrangement joins TRBV5-8 to TRBJ1-5; 8 nucleotides align to TRBD1. The CDR3 extends over 14 amino acids. Per the germline V gene, CDR1 is SGHTS and CDR2 is YDEGEE. V lost 4 bases to trimming and J lost 7 bases; unmatched junction nucleotides: 7. CDR3 loop: CASSQGQGWQPQHF. DNA for the CDR3: TGTGCCAGCAGCCAAGGACAGGGATGGCAGCCCCAGCATTTT.

V usage is TRBV7-2 and J usage is TRBJ2-1; 15 positions agree with TRBD2. Trimming at V came to 0 bases and at J to 5 bases, leaving 5 bases not matched to a gene. The CDR3 sequence is 18 residues long. Germline V gives CDR1 SGHTA, CDR2 FQGNSA. CDR3: CASSLAGTSGGKNNEQFF. DNA of the CDR3: TGTGCCAGCAGCTTAGCGGGGACTAGCGGGGGGAAAAACAATGAGCAGTTCTTC. Full variable domain (missing parts from reference TRBV7-2 and TRBJ2-1): GAGVSQSPSNKVTEKGKDVELRCDPISGHTALYWYRQSLGQGLEFLIYFQGNSAPDKSGLPSDRFSAERTGGSVSTLTIQRTQQEDSAVYLCASSLAGTSGGKNNEQFFGPGTRLTVL.

CDR3 amino acids: CASSQAGGRAVDIQYF. CDR3 nucleotides: TGTGCCAGCAGCCAAGCGGGCGGGAGGGCCGTTGACATTCAGTACTTC. The rearrangement uses TRBV5-4 and TRBJ2-4; 9 bases align to TRBD2. The CDR3 has 16 amino acids. V gave up 4 bases and J gave up 8 bases; unmatched junction bases: 13. Germline V CDR1 and CDR2: SGHNT, YYREEE (reference sequence). The full variable domain, rest sourced from reference TRBV5-4 and TRBJ2-4, is ETGVTQSPTHLIKTRGQQVTLRCSSQSGHNTVSWYQQALGQGPQFIFQYYREEENGRGNFPPRFSGLQFPNYSSELNVNALELDDSALYLCASSQAGGRAVDIQYFGAGTRLSVL.

As for this clone: Other nucleotide sequences in the sample specify the same CDR3. V and J are TRBV28 and TRBJ2-7; 8 bases match TRBD2. Germline trimming cut 2 bases from V and 3 bases from J; bases unmatched to any gene: 9. Germline CDR1 is MDHEN and CDR2 is SYDVKM. The CDR3 has 16 amino acids. CDR3 in amino acids: CASSLMGTSGGYEQYF. CDR3 in DNA: TGTGCCAGCAGTTTAATGGGGACTAGTGGGGGCTACGAGCAGTACTTC.

V usage is TRBV7-2 and J usage is TRBJ2-2, with 7 bases that match TRBD2. Germline V CDR1 and CDR2: SGHTA, FQGNSA. The trim removed 1 base at V and 4 bases at J, leaving 6 bases unmatched. The CDR3 sequence is 16 residues long. The CDR3 protein is CASSLGGSFSTGELFF. The CDR3 DNA sequence: TGTGCCAGCAGCTTAGGCGGGAGTTTTAGCACCGGGGAGCTGTTTTTT.

The V gene is TRBV2, the J gene TRBJ1-1; 8 nucleotides line up with TRBD1. J lost 0 bases, V lost 1 base, and 7 bases had no gene match. Germline CDR1 reads SNHLY; CDR2 reads FYNNEI. This CDR3 region has 17 residues. The CDR3 loop is CASSEVVTGAMNTEAFF. CDR3 DNA sequence: TGTGCCAGCAGTGAAGTGGTGACAGGGGCTATGAACACTGAAGCTTTCTTT.

The V gene is TRBV5-1, the J gene TRBJ2-7; 11 positions match TRBD2. Trimming cost V 0 bases and J 4 bases; bases outside gene matches: 3. The CDR3 covers 15 residues. Germline V lookup: CDR1 SGHRS, CDR2 YFSETQ. CDR3 in DNA: TGCGCCAGCAGCTTGGCCACTAGCGGGGGATACGAGCAGTACTTC. This codes for CASSLATSGGYEQYF.